The 18 T cell receptor beta chains below come from one sample, sequenced in a study of naive and memory T cell subsets. An equimolar mix of two oligonucleotides served as the beta constant-region primer for TRBC1 and TRBC2. One entry per CDR3 protein, called by TCRdb with MiXCR from the UMI-ligation and nested PCR reads. Of approximately 82,000 distinct CDR3 sequences listed, over 7% were seen once; the top ten hold about 1.6%. Sequencing was performed on central memory CD4+ T cells from blood. The receptors stem from a human donor in good health.

The V gene is TRBV28, the J gene TRBJ2-7, with TRBD1 matching 7 bases. Germline CDR1 and CDR2: MDHEN and SYDVKM. Trimming removed 6 bases from V and 0 bases from J; junction bases left unmatched: 8. This CDR3 comprises 15 residues. CDR3 coding DNA: TGTGCCAGCAGGCATCCCGGGACAGTCTCCTACGAGCAGTACTTC. Translated, it gives CASRHPGTVSYEQYF. The full variable domain, in which reference TRBV28 and TRBJ2-7 provide the parts outside the CDR3, is DVKVTQSSRYLVKRTGEKVFLECVQDMDHENMFWYRQDPGLGLRLIYFSYDVKMKEKGDIPEGYSVSREKKERFSLILESASTNQTSMYLCASRHPGTVSYEQYFGPGTRLTVT.

This clonotype was detected only a few times. The genes are TRBV29-1 and TRBJ1-5; 7 bases are a match to TRBD1. The V gene end was trimmed by 5 bases and the J gene end by 3 bases; junction bases not matched to a gene: 1. CDR3 length: 12 residues. Germline V gives CDR1 SQVTM, CDR2 ANQGSEA. The CDR3 DNA follows: TGCAGCGTTACAGGGGACAATCAGCCCCAGCATTTT. Protein product: CSVTGDNQPQHF.

This clonotype was seen ten or more times. The rearrangement joins TRBV10-3 to TRBJ1-1, with unresolved D. V was clipped by 3 bases and J by 0 bases, with 5 bases between them. The CDR3 length is 13 residues. Germline values: CDR1 ENHRY, CDR2 SYGVKD. CDR3 amino acids: CAISDQVNTEAFF. CDR3 bases: TGTGCCATCAGTGATCAGGTGAACACTGAAGCTTTCTTT.

This clonotype appeared many times. V gene TRBV24-1 combines with J gene TRBJ1-2, with a tentative D call TRBD1 (6 bases). This CDR3 is built from 13 residues. V lost 3 bases, J lost 5 bases, and 9 bases lay in between. Per the germline V gene, CDR1 is KGHDR and CDR2 is SFDVKD. CDR3 sequence: CATSDTGRYGYTF. The CDR3 nucleotides read TGTGCCACCAGTGATACAGGGCGGTATGGCTACACCTTC.

There are many counts of this clonotype. The rearrangement uses TRBV21-1 and TRBJ1-1. TRBV21-1 is a listed pseudogene. The CDR3 runs 12 residues. The CDR3 is CAASRLDTEAFF. The CDR3, as DNA: TGTGCCGCCAGTCGCTTGGACACTGAAGCTTTCTTT.

This clonotype was seen repeatedly, ten times or more. This chain connects TRBV4-1 to TRBJ2-6; TRBD1 is a possible D gene (6 bases). The ends were cut back, 4 bases at V and 0 bases at J, with 16 bases in the middle. This CDR3 is built from 18 residues. Germline V gene sequence: CDR1 MGHRA, CDR2 YSYEKL. CDR3 coding DNA: TGCGCCAGCAGCCTCAGGGGCGAGTTGGCCTCTGGGGCCAACGTCCTGACTTTC. Protein: CASSLRGELASGANVLTF.

The chain uses TRBV2 and TRBJ2-7; D uncertain. V was shortened by 6 bases and J by 5 bases, with 11 bases between the two germline ends. Germline V gives CDR1 SNHLY, CDR2 FYNNEI. This CDR3 has 12 residues. The CDR3, as DNA: TGTGCCAGCAGGTTCGGGCCCCACGAGCAGTACTTC. Residues: CASRFGPHEQYF.

The chain combines TRBV30 with TRBJ2-3; 10 nucleotides line up with TRBD2. From germline, CDR1 is GTSNPN and CDR2 SVGIG (reference sequence). The CDR3 has 16 amino acids. J was trimmed by 7 bases and V by 4 bases; bases with no gene match: 14. CDR3 nucleotides: TGTGCCTGGAAAGGCGAGACAGCGGGAGGGCCGAATACGCAGTATTTT. Protein: CAWKGETAGGPNTQYF.

V and J are TRBV3-1 and TRBJ2-2; TRBD1 or TRBD2 may be the D gene (6 bases each). This CDR3 has 17 amino acids. Trimming removed 4 bases at V and 1 base at J, with 16 bases between. Germline V CDR1 and CDR2: LGHDT, YNNKEL (reference sequence). The CDR3 reads CASSPSWGRGNTGELFF. As DNA, the CDR3 is TGTGCCAGCAGCCCATCCTGGGGGCGGGGGAACACCGGGGAGCTGTTTTTT.

V usage is TRBV29-1 and J usage is TRBJ2-1; the D gene is possibly TRBD2 (7 bases). Germline V CDR1 and CDR2: SQVTM, ANQGSEA. This CDR3 contains 10 residues. The V end lost 7 bases, the J end lost 13 bases, and 14 bases lay between the germline ends. The CDR3 loop is CSAGGGAQFF. In DNA form, the CDR3 reads TGCAGCGCGGGTGGGGGGGCCCAGTTCTTC.

This chain joins TRBV29-1 and TRBJ2-1, with TRBD1 as a possible D gene (7 bases). The CDR3 runs 15 residues. Germline values: CDR1 SQVTM, CDR2 ANQGSEA. With 1 base removed from V and 9 bases from J, the gap between germline ends came to 19 bases. The CDR3 reads CSVEVRTRQGGEQFF. In nucleotides, the CDR3 is TGCAGCGTTGAAGTCAGGACTCGCCAGGGGGGTGAGCAGTTCTTC.

There are a few counts of this clonotype. This chain uses TRBV2 with TRBJ2-3; 7 bases are a match to TRBD2. Germline V gene data show CDR1 as SNHLY and CDR2 as FYNNEI. The junction had 5 bases not matched to a gene; V was cut back by 8 bases and J by 0 bases. The CDR3 runs to 14 residues. As DNA, the CDR3 is TGTGCCAGCCAGCGGGGCCCTAGCACAGATACGCAGTATTTT. It is translated as CASQRGPSTDTQYF.

This clonotype occurred many times. The rearrangement joins TRBV12-3 or TRBV12-4 to TRBJ2-2, with D tentatively TRBD1 or TRBD2 (5 bases each). V was shortened by 6 bases and J by 0 bases, with 14 bases between the two germline ends. CDR3 length: 16 amino acids. The CDR3 DNA reads TGTGCCAGCAGAACTCCACAGGAGGCGAACACCGGGGAGCTGTTTTTT. Translation gives CASRTPQEANTGELFF.

This clonotype was observed many times. The V and J genes are TRBV28 and TRBJ1-5, with D possibly matching TRBD1 (5 bases). Germline CDR1 is MDHEN and CDR2 is SYDVKM. V lost 3 bases and J 2 bases, leaving 11 bases between the germline ends. This CDR3 region has 15 residues. The CDR3 DNA sequence: TGTGCCAGCAGTTTTCAGGGTTCGGGCAATCAGCCCCAGCATTTT. Translated: CASSFQGSGNQPQHF.

This clonotype was picked up a small number of times. This sequence joins TRBV6-5 and TRBJ2-4; TRBD2 matches 15 bases. Germline V gives CDR1 MNHEY, CDR2 SVGAGI. The V and J ends lost 4 bases and 0 bases, in that order; junction bases with no gene match: 4. The CDR3 contains 18 residues. CDR3 nucleotides: TGTGCCAGCAGTTCCGGACTAGCGGGAGGGATAGCCAAAAACATTCAGTACTTC. Translation gives CASSSGLAGGIAKNIQYF.

The chain links TRBV20-1 to TRBJ2-6; D is possibly TRBD1 (5 bases). Trimming removed 1 base from V and 1 base from J, with 8 bases in between. Germline V gene lookup returns CDR1 DFQATT and CDR2 SNEGSKA (reference sequence). This CDR3 is 15 amino acids long. The CDR3 DNA is TGCAGTGCTAGAGCCCAGGGATCTGGGGCCAACGTCCTGACTTTC. Protein product: CSARAQGSGANVLTF.

This clonotype has at least ten counts. The CDR3 DNA sequence: TGCAGCGGAGGGGTGGGAGACACTGAAGCTTTCTTT. It encodes CSGGVGDTEAFF. V gene TRBV29-1 combines with J gene TRBJ1-1; D may be TRBD1 (5 bases). Trimming removed 7 bases at V and 3 bases at J, with 12 bases between. CDR1 is SQVTM and CDR2 is ANQGSEA in the germline V gene. This CDR3 comprises 12 residues.

The V call is TRBV20-1, the J call TRBJ2-1, with 7 bases aligning to TRBD2. The CDR3 has 13 residues. CDR1 DFQATT and CDR2 SNEGSKA come from the germline V gene (reference sequence). V lost 3 bases, J lost 4 bases, and 3 bases stayed unmatched. This chain's CDR3 is CSASPAGYNEQFF. CDR3 nucleotide sequence: TGCAGTGCTAGTCCAGCGGGATACAATGAGCAGTTCTTC.